What follows is one T cell receptor beta chain and its context. Germline V gives CDR1 MDHEN, CDR2 SYDVKM. The CDR3 extends over 14 amino acids. The V and J ends lost 5 bases and 6 bases, in that order; junction bases with no gene match: 10. These data belong to a study of blood T cell repertoires in COVID-19. Sequencing used immunoSEQ multiplex PCR; TCRdb keeps in-frame clones, though not all of them. The sample records roughly 250,000 clones, 70% to 90% being singletons. The chain carries TRBV28 and TRBJ2-7; 7 nucleotides match TRBD1. Specimen: PBMCs or T cells enriched from blood (not recorded which). The receptor comes from a woman between 45 and 60 years old who had recovered from COVID-19. This CDR3 is CASSVLRGPREQYF. The CDR3 DNA reads as TGTGCCAGCAGTGTTTTAAGGGGGCCTCGCGAGCAGTACTTC.